A selection of T cell receptor beta chains follows, all from one sample in a study of CD8 T cells in Susac syndrome. MiXCR, run by TCRdb on the immunoSEQ multiplex PCR reads, gives a single entry per CDR3 protein. The data contain some 100,000 distinct CDR3 sequences, just under 95% of them singletons. Sequencing was done on a sample of CD8+ T cells from PBMCs. The receptors shown here come from a human donor in good health. The CDR3 runs from the conserved cysteine through the conserved F or W. Each record gives: D gene, CDR3 length, clone size, J gene, V gene, CDR3 DNA, CDR3 protein. A D gene is named only where the DNA matches it firmly. Rows give clone size only sometimes, using once, few, many, or a class for an expanded clone.

. 16 . TRBJ2-5 TRBV3-1 TGTGCCAGCAGCCCTTCAGGGGCGCAAGGCCGGAAGACCCAGTACTTC CASSPSGAQGRKTQYF
. 15 . TRBJ2-1 TRBV19 TGTGCCACCCAGCGGGCGATCAACCCAGCGAATGAGCAGTTCTTC CATQRAINPANEQFF
. 19 . TRBJ1-2 TRBV7-3 TGTGCCAGCAGCTCTCACAAGGGGCTTACGAGGGGACGCCTCGATGGCTACACCTTC CASSSHKGLTRGRLDGYTF
TRBD2 17 . TRBJ2-1 TRBV4-3 TGCGCCAGCAGCCAAGAACGTGGGAGCGGGAGGTACAATGAGCAGTTCTTC CASSQERGSGRYNEQFF
. 19 once TRBJ2-2 TRBV27 TGTGCCAGCAGTTTATTTTCCCGGGCCGCCTCATCCCTCCCCGGGGAGCTGTTTTTT CASSLFSRAASSLPGELFF
. 16 . TRBJ1-2 TRBV4-3 TGCGCCAGCAGCCAAGTTCGGGGGCAGGGCTCCTATGGCTACACCTTC CASSQVRGQGSYGYTF
. 13 . TRBJ2-3 TRBV7-2 TGTGCCAGCAGCTTAGGGCTAGCGAGTACGCAGTATTTT CASSLGLASTQYF
. 13 once TRBJ1-6 TRBV28 TGTGCCAGCAGTTTGGACTATAATTCACCCCTCCACTTT CASSLDYNSPLHF
. 14 . TRBJ2-7 TRBV29-1 TGCAGCGTTGAGGCCCCGGACAGTTCCTACGAGCAGTACTTC CSVEAPDSSYEQYF
. 16 once TRBJ1-2 TRBV3-1 TGTGCCAGCAGCCAAGCGGCAGGGGCCCGAGGGTATGGCTACACCTTC CASSQAAGARGYGYTF
. 15 . TRBJ1-1 TRBV7-9 TGTGCCAGCAGAGGGGGGGCCCCCATGAACACTGAAGCTTTCTTT CASRGGAPMNTEAFF
. 13 once TRBJ1-2 TRBV6-5 TGTGCCATCTCGTTCGACGGACTCCTGAGCTACACCTTC CAISFDGLLSYTF
. 10 once TRBJ1-1 TRBV19 TGTGCCAGTGCCGACAGAGAAGCTTTCTTT CASADREAFF
. 17 . TRBJ2-6 TRBV9 TGTGCCAGCAGCCCCCGGTACGGATGGGGTGGGGCCAACGTCCTGACTTTC CASSPRYGWGGANVLTF
. 9 once TRBJ1-1 TRBV29-1 TGCAGCGCCGATATTACAGGTCTCTTT CSADITGLF
. 13 . TRBJ2-7 TRBV13 TGTGCCAGCAACGCCGGGGCCTTCTACGAGCAGTACTTC CASNAGAFYEQYF
. 13 . TRBJ2-1 TRBV19 TGTGCCAGTAGTATAGTAGAGGGATTTGAGCAGTTCTTC CASSIVEGFEQFF
. 14 . TRBJ1-5 TRBV29-1 TGCAGCGTTGGAGGGGTGACCCTTTCGGAGCCCCAGCATTTT CSVGGVTLSEPQHF
. 15 . TRBJ1-1 TRBV2 TGTGCCAGCAGTCGCCGGGACACCATGAACACTGAAGCTTTCTTT CASSRRDTMNTEAFF
TRBD2 15 . TRBJ2-1 TRBV9 TGTGCCAGCAGCCAGGGACTAGCGGGAGTCAATGAGCAGTTCTTC CASSQGLAGVNEQFF
. 15 . TRBJ2-5 TRBV6-6 TGTGCCAGCAACCCAAAGCCCGAATCCCAAGAGACCCAGTACTTC CASNPKPESQETQYF
. 13 . TRBJ2-1 TRBV6-4 TGTGCCAGCAGCCCCCCTAGCGTCGATGAGCAGTTCTTC CASSPPSVDEQFF
TRBD2 15 . TRBJ2-1 TRBV3-1 TGTGCCAGCAGCCAAGTTCAAGCGGGATACAATGAGCAGTTCTTC CASSQVQAGYNEQFF
. 12 . TRBJ1-4 TRBV5-1 TGCGCCAGCAGCTTGGAGGGCAGCGAACTGTTTTTT CASSLEGSELFF
. 12 few TRBJ2-5 TRBV7-8 TGTGCCAGCAGCTTAGTCTCAGAGACCCAGTACTTC CASSLVSETQYF
. 16 . TRBJ1-5 TRBV7-8 TGTGCCAGCAGCCTCCACGGTAGAGAGGGCAATCAGCCCCAGCATTTT CASSLHGREGNQPQHF
TRBD1 16 . TRBJ1-1 TRBV28 TGTGCCAGCAGTCTCCGACAGGGACTATTGAACACTGAAGCTTTCTTT CASSLRQGLLNTEAFF
. 16 . TRBJ2-2 TRBV7-9 TGTGCCAGCACCCTGGGGACACCTCCTTTTGGCGGGGAGCTGTTTTTT CASTLGTPPFGGELFF
TRBD2 16 . TRBJ2-3 TRBV4-3 TGCGCCAGCAGCCAAGATTCCGCCGGGAGGGGAGATACGCAGTATTTT CASSQDSAGRGDTQYF
TRBD2 14 . TRBJ2-1 TRBV29-1 TGCAGCGTTGCCCCGGGAGGGGATAACAATGAGCAGTTCTTC CSVAPGGDNNEQFF
TRBD1 19 . TRBJ2-1 TRBV7-2 TGTGCCAGCAGTCTTTCTTTTGTTGCCACGGGACAGGGAGGAAATGAGCAGTTCTTC CASSLSFVATGQGGNEQFF
. 16 . TRBJ2-2 TRBV21-1 TGTGCCAGCAGCAGCCGGGGCAGTGCTCCCACCGGGGAGCTGTTTTTT CASSSRGSAPTGELFF
TRBD1 15 . TRBJ2-7 TRBV7-2 TGTGCCAGCAGCTTGGCAGGGGGCGCCTCCTACGAGCAGTACTTC CASSLAGGASYEQYF
TRBD1 16 once TRBJ1-5 TRBV29-1 TGCAGCGCCGTGTCCGGCGGGACAGATAGCAATCAGCCCCAGCATTTT CSAVSGGTDSNQPQHF
TRBD2 15 once TRBJ2-1 TRBV20-1 TGCAGTGCTAGCCTGACTAGCGGGAGGGCCTATGAGCAGTTCTTC CSASLTSGRAYEQFF
TRBD1 14 once TRBJ1-2 TRBV7-2 TGTGCCAGCAGCTTGGCCGGGACAGGCTATGGCTACACCTTC CASSLAGTGYGYTF
. 13 . TRBJ1-2 TRBV10-3 TGTGCCATCAATGAGGGTAATAACTATGGCTACACCTTC CAINEGNNYGYTF
TRBD1 16 . TRBJ2-7 TRBV5-1 TGCGCCAGCAGCTCTTCGGGACAGGCCGCGTACACCGAGCAGTACTTC CASSSSGQAAYTEQYF
TRBD2 15 . TRBJ2-1 TRBV6-2/TRBV6-3 TGTGCCAGCAGGATTCCGGGACTAGCGGCAAATGAGCAGTTCTTC CASRIPGLAANEQFF
. 12 . TRBJ1-2 TRBV12-3/TRBV12-4 TGTGCCAGCAGTCCAAGGGGCGGTGGCTACACCTTC CASSPRGGGYTF
TRBD1 17 once TRBJ2-6 TRBV7-8 TGTGCCAGCAGCTTACTGGGACAGACCTCTGGGGCCAACGTCCTGACTTTC CASSLLGQTSGANVLTF
. 13 . TRBJ1-1 TRBV19 TGTGCCAGTAGTATAATGTCCGACACTGAAGCTTTCTTT CASSIMSDTEAFF
. 15 . TRBJ2-7 TRBV4-3 TGCGCCAGCAGCCAAGATGCCAGGGGACCCTACGAGCAGTACTTC CASSQDARGPYEQYF
. 14 . TRBJ1-1 TRBV7-3 TGTGCCAGCGGTCGTGATAACAGGCGCACTGAAGCTTTCTTT CASGRDNRRTEAFF
TRBD2 15 . TRBJ2-3 TRBV5-1 TGCGCCAGCAGCTTGGGACTAGCGAGCACAGATACGCAGTATTTT CASSLGLASTDTQYF
. 14 few TRBJ1-1 TRBV3-1 TGTGCCAGCAGCCAACTGACTGTGAACACTGAAGCTTTCTTT CASSQLTVNTEAFF
. 14 . TRBJ1-1 TRBV5-1 TGCGCCAGCAGCACCCAGGACGGTTGGACTGAAGCTTTCTTT CASSTQDGWTEAFF
. 15 . TRBJ1-1 TRBV20-1 TGCAGTGCTACCAACCGGGACGGAATGAACACTGAAGCTTTCTTT CSATNRDGMNTEAFF
. 14 once TRBJ2-4 TRBV3-1 TGTGCCAGCAGCCAACCCGGGAGCTCAAACATTCAGTACTTC CASSQPGSSNIQYF
TRBD2 15 once TRBJ2-7 TRBV20-1 TGCAGTGCTAGAGCCCTGGCTAGCGGGATCCACGAGCAGTACTTC CSARALASGIHEQYF
TRBD2 17 once TRBJ2-3 TRBV9 TGTGCCAGCAGCGTCCTAGCGGGAGCCGTTAGCACAGATACGCAGTATTTT CASSVLAGAVSTDTQYF
. 14 . TRBJ1-2 TRBV20-1 TGCAGTGCTAGAGATCCCGTGTCCCAGGGGCCCGTTACCTTC CSARDPVSQGPVTF